Presented here are 32 T cell receptor beta chains from one specimen sequenced in a study of neurological immune-mediated disorders. This sample's time point: longitudinal time-point 2. Each CDR3 protein is one row after TCRdb ran MiXCR on the 5' RACE reads. The sample holds approximately 89,000 distinct CDR3 sequences; around 13% are singletons and the top ten take around 4.5%. Sequencing was done on a sample of PBMCs. Receptors were obtained from a female donor with HTLV-1-associated myelopathy (HAM/TSP).

The chain couples TRBV7-9 to TRBJ2-3; perhaps TRBD2 as D (5 bases). The V and J ends lost 0 bases and 0 bases respectively, with 10 bases between them. Germline values: CDR1 SEHNR, CDR2 FQNEAQ (reference sequence). CDR3 length: 16 amino acids. Here the CDR3 reads CASSLAGRGSTDTQYF. CDR3 nucleotide sequence: TGTGCCAGCAGCTTAGCGGGCCGGGGTAGCACAGATACGCAGTATTTT.

The table lists this clonotype with many counts. V and J are TRBV28 and TRBJ1-5, with D possibly matching TRBD1 (6 bases). CDR1 and CDR2 from the germline V gene are MDHEN and SYDVKM. The V gene lost 2 bases and the J gene lost 7 bases, with 12 bases spanning the gap. This CDR3 has 14 amino acids. CDR3 sequence reads: CASSLRGNGQPQHF. The CDR3 nucleotides read TGTGCCAGCAGTTTAAGGGGGAATGGGCAGCCCCAGCATTTT.

This clonotype has ten or more counts. V usage is TRBV28 and J usage is TRBJ1-5; D gene ambiguous. CDR3 size: 12 residues. V was pared by 5 bases and J by 4 bases, with 6 bases between. CDR1 and CDR2 from the germline V gene are MDHEN and SYDVKM. The CDR3 sequence is CASSPRNQPQHF. CDR3 coding DNA: TGTGCCAGCAGTCCCAGAAATCAGCCCCAGCATTTT.

This clonotype has ten or more counts. This chain joins TRBV29-1 and TRBJ2-5; 9 positions agree with TRBD2. J gave up 5 bases and V 4 bases, and 8 bases lay outside the gene matches. CDR1 is SQVTM, CDR2 ANQGSEA, per germline. The CDR3 contains 14 residues. CDR3 region: CSVVWRGGFETQYF. The CDR3 DNA sequence: TGCAGCGTTGTGTGGCGGGGGGGCTTTGAGACCCAGTACTTC.

This clonotype was recorded many times. V is TRBV25-1 and J is TRBJ2-7; no clear D. The V end lost 4 bases, the J end lost 1 base, and 11 bases lay between the germline ends. The germline CDR1 and CDR2 sequences are MGHDK and SYGVNS. CDR3 length equals 14 residues. The DNA of the CDR3 is TGTGCCAGCAGTGCGTCGGACGGATCCTACGAGCAGTACTTC. As protein: CASSASDGSYEQYF.

This clonotype occurred many times. The chain recombines TRBV7-2 with TRBJ2-3; D may be TRBD1 (6 bases). The germline CDR1 and CDR2 sequences are SGHTA and FQGNSA. CDR3 length equals 15 residues. The V gene lost 4 bases and the J gene lost 2 bases, with 13 bases spanning the gap. CDR3 nucleotide sequence: TGTGCCAGCAGCTACTCCGGGACAACCACAGATACGCAGTATTTT. Its protein is CASSYSGTTTDTQYF.

This clonotype was seen many times. The CDR3 loop reads CASSLDSGGYEQYF. CDR3 coding DNA: TGCGCCAGCAGCTTGGATAGCGGGGGCTACGAGCAGTACTTC. The chain has TRBV5-1 and TRBJ2-7, with 9 bases identical to TRBD2. Germline CDR1 SGHRS, CDR2 YFSETQ. The CDR3 totals 14 residues. J gave up 3 bases and V 0 bases, and 1 base lay outside the gene matches.

At least ten counts were recorded for this clonotype. The V call is TRBV12-3 or TRBV12-4, the J call TRBJ2-2; D possibly corresponds to TRBD2 (5 bases). The CDR3 contains 12 residues. The V gene lost 8 bases and the J gene lost 6 bases, with 10 bases spanning the gap. DNA for the CDR3: TGTGCCAGCCGTTACGGGGCCGGGGAGCTGTTTTTT. Residues: CASRYGAGELFF.

This chain uses TRBV11-2 with TRBJ2-1, with D possibly being TRBD2 (7 bases). Germline lookup yields CDR1 SGHAT and CDR2 FQNNGV. Trimming stripped 4 bases from V and 10 bases from J, with 17 bases between. The CDR3 is 14 amino acids. CDR3 DNA sequence: TGTGCCAGCAGCTCCGTGCGGGGGCAGGGGGAGCAGTTCTTC. Amino acid sequence: CASSSVRGQGEQFF.

This clonotype was recorded many times. The chain links TRBV10-3 to TRBJ2-3, with 8 bases matching TRBD2. CDR1 and CDR2 (germline): ENHRY, SYGVKD. The CDR3 sequence is 17 residues long. Unmatched junction bases numbered 9, after V lost 4 bases and J lost 0 bases. DNA for the CDR3: TGTGCCATCAGTGCCGCCCCTAGCGGGCGTAGCACAGATACGCAGTATTTT. Translated, it gives CAISAAPSGRSTDTQYF.

There are many counts of this clonotype. V gene TRBV5-1 combines with J gene TRBJ2-7, with D unresolved. Germline assignment: CDR1 SGHRS and CDR2 YFSETQ. This CDR3 is built from 13 residues. Trimming shortened V by 5 bases and J by 2 bases, and 11 bases separated the two germline ends. The CDR3, as DNA: TGCGCCAGCAGTGCAAGGGCAACCTACGAGCAGTACTTC. Protein: CASSARATYEQYF.

This clonotype was recorded many times. This rearrangement joins TRBV5-5 to TRBJ2-1; D ambiguous. The V gene lost 0 bases and the J gene lost 5 bases, with 12 bases spanning the gap. The CDR3 length is 15 residues. Per the germline V gene, CDR1 is SGHKS and CDR2 is YYEKEE (reference sequence). The DNA for the CDR3 is TGTGCCAGCAGCTTGGGAGGTGTGAGAAACAATGAGCAGTTCTTC. It codes for CASSLGGVRNNEQFF.

The V gene is TRBV12-3 or TRBV12-4, the J gene TRBJ2-1; D gene uncertain. There are 13 residues in the CDR3. V lost 3 bases and J 6 bases, leaving 9 bases between the germline ends. The CDR3 is CASSFQTSNEQFF. The CDR3 nucleotides are TGTGCCAGCAGTTTCCAGACCAGCAATGAGCAGTTCTTC.

The V call is TRBV20-1, the J call TRBJ2-2; no definite D call. With 3 bases removed from V and 4 bases from J, the gap between germline ends came to 12 bases. Germline values: CDR1 DFQATT, CDR2 SNEGSKA (reference sequence). There are 14 residues in the CDR3. This chain's CDR3 is CSASPAGLTGELFF. CDR3 DNA: TGCAGTGCTAGCCCGGCTGGGCTCACCGGGGAGCTGTTTTTT.

Ten or more counts support this clonotype. The chain carries TRBV20-1 and TRBJ1-1; D remains unclear. The CDR3 contains 14 residues. Germline lookup yields CDR1 DFQATT and CDR2 SNEGSKA (reference sequence). Trimming took off 0 bases at V and 2 bases at J, with 10 bases between the two ends. The CDR3 loop is CSARDRRGNTEAFF. The DNA for the CDR3 is TGCAGTGCTAGAGACAGGAGAGGCAACACTGAAGCTTTCTTT.

The V and J genes are TRBV3-1 and TRBJ1-2; a weak D match, TRBD1 (6 bases). Trimming cost V 4 bases and J 7 bases, with 16 bases left between them. This CDR3 is 14 amino acids long. The germline CDR1 and CDR2 sequences are LGHDT and YNNKEL (reference sequence). In DNA form, the CDR3 reads TGTGCCAGCAGCCTAATAGGACAGAGGGGTGGCTACACCTTC. It translates to CASSLIGQRGGYTF.

This clonotype has only a few counts. CDR3 protein: CASSYSTGKAAGPSEQYF. DNA of the CDR3: TGTGCCAGCAGTTACAGTACAGGAAAAGCAGCGGGCCCTAGTGAGCAGTACTTC. This chain uses TRBV6-5 with TRBJ2-7, with D possibly being TRBD2 (6 bases). Between the trimmed V and J ends, which lost 2 bases and 7 bases, there was a span of 27 bases. This CDR3 contains 18 residues. The germline V gene encodes CDR1 MNHEY and CDR2 SVGAGI.

This clonotype was counted ten times or more. The junction shows a germline mismatch at one end, possibly a read error. The chain is built from TRBV15 and TRBJ2-5; TRBD2 aligns across 9 bases. The CDR3 has 14 residues. CDR1 and CDR2 from the germline V gene are LNHNV and YYDKDF (reference sequence). DNA for the CDR3: TGTGCTACCAGCACGCGGGGGGGCGGGGAGACCCAGTACTTC. It yields the protein CATSTRGGGETQYF.

The sample holds many counts of this clonotype. The chain couples TRBV6-1 to TRBJ2-7; 7 bases fit TRBD2. This CDR3 is 15 amino acids long. CDR1 is MNHNS and CDR2 is SASEGT in the germline V gene. After removal of 2 bases from V and 0 bases from J, the junction contained 4 bases not matched to a gene. CDR3 protein: CASSELGGSSYEQYF. The CDR3 DNA is TGTGCCAGCAGTGAACTGGGGGGGAGCTCCTACGAGCAGTACTTC.

In its sample, this clonotype was seen many times. The genes are TRBV28 and TRBJ1-1, with a tentative D call TRBD1 (5 bases). The CDR3 loop spans 14 amino acids. CDR1 and CDR2 (germline): MDHEN, SYDVKM. The ends were cut back, 6 bases at V and 5 bases at J, with 16 bases in the middle. CDR3 region: CASSPPREGTEAFF. The CDR3 DNA reads TGTGCCAGCAGCCCACCCAGGGAAGGAACTGAAGCTTTCTTT.

This clonotype was observed many times. The V gene is TRBV20-1, the J gene TRBJ2-7, with TRBD1 matching 8 bases. This CDR3 is built from 14 residues. Germline CDR1 and CDR2: DFQATT and SNEGSKA (reference sequence). V dropped 1 base and J dropped 3; count of bases not matched to a gene: 5. Here the CDR3 DNA reads TGCAGTGCTAGAGGGACAGGGTTGGACTACGAGCAGTACTTC. It is translated as CSARGTGLDYEQYF.

The chain recombines TRBV20-1 with TRBJ2-3; D call uncertain. Per germline, CDR1 DFQATT and CDR2 SNEGSKA (reference sequence). Trimming took 6 bases from V and 0 from J, leaving 7 bases between them. The CDR3 sequence is 12 residues long. The CDR3 is CSALGSTDTQYF. The DNA of the CDR3 is TGCAGTGCCCTGGGCAGCACAGATACGCAGTATTTT.

Many counts were recorded for this clonotype. This sequence joins TRBV5-1 and TRBJ2-3, with D tentatively TRBD1 (6 bases). This CDR3 comprises 13 residues. Trimming cost V 0 bases and J 6 bases, with 8 bases left between them. CDR1 is SGHRS and CDR2 is YFSETQ in the germline V gene. The CDR3 sequence: CASSLDRADTQYF. The DNA of the CDR3 is TGCGCCAGCAGCTTGGACAGGGCTGATACGCAGTATTTT.

This clonotype was found many times. The J gene is TRBJ2-3, the V gene TRBV7-2, with 11 nucleotides matching TRBD2. V lost 4 bases to trimming and J lost 2 bases; unmatched junction nucleotides: 5. Looked up from germline, CDR1 is SGHTA and CDR2 is FQGNSA. The CDR3 is made up of 16 amino acids. The CDR3 DNA reads TGTGCCAGCAGCTCCCCTAGCGGGGGGTACACAGATACGCAGTATTTT. Amino acid sequence: CASSSPSGGYTDTQYF. The full variable domain, with the rest looked up from reference TRBV7-2 and TRBJ2-3, is GAGVSQSPSNKVTEKGKDVELRCDPISGHTALYWYRQSLGQGLEFLIYFQGNSAPDKSGLPSDRFSAERTGGSVSTLTIQRTQQEDSAVYLCASSSPSGGYTDTQYFGPGTRLTVL.

With regard to this clonotype: A much more abundant neighbour one base away suggests this may be a read error. The gene calls are TRBV7-2 and TRBJ2-7, with 8 bases fitting TRBD1. The germline CDR1 and CDR2 sequences are SGHTA and FQGNSA. The length of the CDR3 is 14 residues. CDR3 protein: CDSSPDRAAYEQYF. CDR3 coding DNA: TGTGACAGCAGCCCGGACAGGGCAGCCTACGAGCAGTACTTC.

This clonotype was picked up many times. The genes are TRBV5-6 and TRBJ2-7, with D unclear. The CDR3 extends over 15 amino acids. V dropped 1 base and J dropped 1 base, with 12 bases sitting between them. CDR1 SGHDT and CDR2 YYEEEE come from the germline V gene. The CDR3 coding sequence is TGTGCCAGCAGCTTGTTGTCAGCCTCTTCCTACGAGCAGTACTTC. This translates into CASSLLSASSYEQYF.

This clonotype was found many times. J is TRBJ1-5 and V is TRBV28, with D perhaps TRBD1 (6 bases). Trimming removed 5 bases from V and 9 bases from J, with 17 bases in between. Looked up from germline, CDR1 is MDHEN and CDR2 is SYDVKM. This CDR3 contains 14 residues. This chain's CDR3 is CASSPLQGVGPQHF. CDR3 sequence (DNA): TGTGCCAGCAGTCCCCTACAGGGAGTAGGGCCCCAGCATTTT.

This clonotype was recorded at least ten times. Here the CDR3 DNA reads TGTGCCAGCAACCCGCCGACCCAGTACTTC. Encoded protein: CASNPPTQYF. The genes are TRBV6-5 and TRBJ2-5; no reliable D call. Germline V lookup: CDR1 MNHEY, CDR2 SVGAGI. V was clipped by 7 bases and J by 7 bases, with 7 bases between them. CDR3 length: 10 residues.

This clonotype was found many times. The rearrangement links TRBV6-5 to TRBJ1-6; a possible D gene is TRBD1 (5 bases). CDR3 length: 12 residues. V gave up 5 bases and J gave up 9 bases, with 8 bases separating them. Germline CDR1 and CDR2: MNHEY and SVGAGI. In nucleotides, the CDR3 is TGTGCCAGCAGTACTCAGGGTTCACCCCTCCACTTT. As protein: CASSTQGSPLHF.

This clonotype was counted ten times or more. The CDR3 coding sequence is TGTGCCAGCAGCCCAAGAACAGATACGCAGTATTTT. Translated, it gives CASSPRTDTQYF. The chain links TRBV3-1 to TRBJ2-3; D ambiguous. Trimming removed 4 bases at V and 3 bases at J, with 5 bases between. The CDR3 has 12 residues. Germline CDR1 is LGHDT and CDR2 is YNNKEL (reference sequence).

Ten or more counts support this clonotype. The chain carries TRBV10-3 and TRBJ1-4; D not certain. V was shortened by 0 bases and J by 8 bases, with 4 bases between the two germline ends. The CDR3 totals 12 residues. Germline CDR1 reads ENHRY; CDR2 reads SYGVKD. In nucleotides, the CDR3 is TGTGCCATCAGTGAGTCTACCGAAAAACTGTTTTTT. Translated: CAISESTEKLFF.

This clonotype was detected many times. The genes are TRBV10-3 and TRBJ2-7; the D call may be TRBD1 or TRBD2 (5 bases each). Trimming cost V 6 bases and J 7 bases, with 19 bases left between them. CDR3 size: 14 residues. Germline values: CDR1 ENHRY, CDR2 SYGVKD. In DNA, the CDR3 is TGTGCCATCAGAACCAACAACGGGGCTCGGGAGCAGTACTTC. This encodes CAIRTNNGAREQYF.